One sample yielded the 23 T cell receptor beta chains listed below, sequenced in a study of T cells in Graves' hyperthyroidism and ophthalmopathy. Amplification of TCR beta CDR3 regions was performed using RNA transcripts as template. The HTBI primer set was used in a first-round RT-PCR of the TCR CDR3. TCRdb recomputed calls from the multiplex PCR reads with MiXCR, one row per CDR3 protein. The table shows 600,000 to 800,000 distinct CDR3 sequences, with 35% occurring only once. Specimen: blood. These TCRs come from a woman between 35 and 50 years old with Graves' hyperthyroidism.

The CDR3: CASSPTGVNEKLFF. DNA for the CDR3: TGTGCCAGCAGCCCCACAGGGGTCAATGAAAAACTGTTTTTT. V gene TRBV7-9 combines with J gene TRBJ1-4; 7 bases match TRBD1. This CDR3 comprises 14 residues. V dropped 5 bases and J dropped 5; count of bases not matched to a gene: 5. Germline values: CDR1 SEHNR, CDR2 FQNEAQ (reference sequence).

This chain joins TRBV19 and TRBJ1-1; no definite D call. The CDR3 has 14 amino acids. Trimming left V 5 bases short and J 3 bases short, with 13 bases between. Germline lookup yields CDR1 LNHDA and CDR2 SQIVND (reference sequence). In nucleotides, the CDR3 is TGTGCCAGTAGTCGAGCGTGGACGGACACTGAAGCTTTCTTT. It translates to CASSRAWTDTEAFF.

About this clonotype: Being one base from a much bigger clone, this may be a read error. The V call is TRBV7-8, the J call TRBJ1-5; tentative D call: TRBD1 (5 bases). The CDR3 runs to 14 residues. V dropped 4 bases and J dropped 9 bases, with 16 bases sitting between them. Germline CDR1 and CDR2: SGHVS and FQNEAQ. CDR3 in DNA: TGTGCCAGCAGCTCGGACGGGGGGGAATCGCCCCAGCATTTT. Its protein is CASSSDGGESPQHF.

At least ten counts were recorded for this clonotype. This chain uses TRBV12-3 or TRBV12-4 with TRBJ2-5, with TRBD1 matching 9 bases. With 6 bases clipped from V and 5 bases from J, the junction kept 7 bases outside the gene matches. The CDR3 extends over 14 amino acids. Here the CDR3 DNA reads TGTGCCAGCAGCCTCGGGACAGGGATGGAGACCCAGTACTTC. Translating gives CASSLGTGMETQYF.

This clonotype was observed at least ten times. The chain uses TRBV7-8 and TRBJ2-2, with D possibly matching TRBD1 (7 bases). The CDR3 runs 15 residues. Trimming pared 6 bases from V and 6 bases from J, leaving 17 bases between. The germline gives CDR1 SGHVS, CDR2 FQNEAQ. In DNA, the CDR3 is TGTGCCAGCAGTTCCAGGGGGGATTATGCCGGGGAGCTGTTTTTT. This codes for CASSSRGDYAGELFF.

The chain links TRBV20-1 to TRBJ1-2; 7 nucleotides align to TRBD1. The CDR3 runs to 13 residues. Germline V lookup: CDR1 DFQATT, CDR2 SNEGSKA (reference sequence). Unmatched junction bases numbered 3, after V lost 2 bases and J lost 3 bases. The CDR3 is CSARKGTDYGYTF. The DNA for the CDR3 is TGCAGTGCTAGAAAAGGGACAGACTATGGCTACACCTTC.

This chain uses TRBV24-1 with TRBJ1-5; D ambiguous. Germline V gene sequence: CDR1 KGHDR, CDR2 SFDVKD. This CDR3 spans 15 amino acids. The germline V and J ends were trimmed by 4 bases and 3 bases, with 12 bases remaining between them. CDR3 sequence (DNA): TGTGCCACCAGTGACTCCGTTTTTGTCAATCAGCCCCAGCATTTT. Translated, it gives CATSDSVFVNQPQHF.

This clonotype has a handful of counts. The chain links TRBV5-1 to TRBJ1-3; no definite D call. Trimming stripped 4 bases from V and 8 bases from J, with 13 bases between. The CDR3 covers 13 residues. CDR1 and CDR2 from the germline V gene are SGHRS and YFSETQ. CDR3 region: CASSQGIGDTIYF. CDR3 DNA: TGCGCCAGCAGCCAAGGGATTGGGGACACCATATATTTT.

This clonotype came up a few times. The chain combines TRBV7-9 with TRBJ2-2; tentatively, D is TRBD2 (6 bases). V was pared by 6 bases and J by 3 bases, with 14 bases between. This CDR3 is 15 amino acids long. Germline V gene sequence: CDR1 SEHNR, CDR2 FQNEAQ (reference sequence). CDR3 region: CASRRRGNDTGELFF. CDR3 in DNA: TGTGCCAGCAGAAGACGGGGGAATGACACCGGGGAGCTGTTTTTT.

This chain connects TRBV11-2 to TRBJ1-1, with D tentatively TRBD1 (5 bases). With 9 bases removed from V and 7 bases from J, the gap between germline ends came to 27 bases. Germline CDR1 SGHAT, CDR2 FQNNGV. This CDR3 has 16 amino acids. The CDR3 DNA follows: TGTGCCAGTCTCTCCCTGAGGGGTTTGTTGGGGAATGAAGCTTTCTTT. Amino acid sequence: CASLSLRGLLGNEAFF.

This chain connects TRBV25-1 to TRBJ2-5; D gene ambiguous. Germline lookup yields CDR1 MGHDK and CDR2 SYGVNS. V lost 5 bases and J 7 bases, leaving 8 bases between the germline ends. The CDR3 runs to 11 residues. CDR3 region: CASSTFGTQYF. The CDR3 coding sequence is TGTGCCAGCAGTACCTTTGGGACCCAGTACTTC.

A few counts support this clonotype. This chain connects TRBV25-1 to TRBJ1-4; D possibly corresponds to TRBD1 (6 bases). This CDR3 is built from 15 residues. From germline, CDR1 is MGHDK and CDR2 SYGVNS. V dropped 8 bases and J dropped 7 bases, with 20 bases sitting between them. CDR3: CASSPPQGSGEKLFF. The CDR3 region has the DNA TGTGCCAGCTCACCACCCCAGGGGTCGGGTGAAAAACTGTTTTTT.

This clonotype was seen only a few times. The V gene is TRBV6-1, the J gene TRBJ2-2, with a weak D call TRBD1 (7 bases). CDR1 and CDR2 (germline): MNHNS, SASEGT. With 10 bases removed from V and 4 bases from J, the gap between germline ends came to 13 bases. The CDR3 has 13 residues. The CDR3 bases are TGTGCCACCAGGGGGGAGGTCACCGGGGAGCTGTTTTTT. Its protein is CATRGEVTGELFF.

This clonotype was seen a handful of times. This chain joins TRBV7-9 and TRBJ1-5; tentative D call: TRBD1 (6 bases). The CDR3 runs to 15 residues. CDR1 is SEHNR and CDR2 is FQNEAQ in the germline V gene (reference sequence). V dropped 5 bases and J dropped 3 bases, with 14 bases sitting between them. The CDR3 spells CASSQDTGSNQPQHF. The DNA for the CDR3 is TGTGCCAGCAGCCAAGATACAGGGTCCAATCAGCCCCAGCATTTT.

The V and J genes are TRBV28 and TRBJ2-7; 9 nucleotides align to TRBD1. J lost 7 bases, V lost 9 bases, and 10 bases had no gene match. The CDR3 spans 13 residues. The germline gives CDR1 MDHEN, CDR2 SYDVKM. The CDR3 sequence is CASTEQGAREQYF. The CDR3 DNA is TGTGCCAGTACGGAACAGGGGGCAAGGGAGCAGTACTTC.

The rearrangement links TRBV7-2 to TRBJ1-2; D gene ambiguous. Looked up from germline, CDR1 is SGHTA and CDR2 is FQGNSA. V was clipped by 3 bases and J by 4 bases, with 15 bases between them. The CDR3 is 15 amino acids. CDR3 residues: CASSLEFGWGYGYTF. CDR3 sequence (DNA): TGTGCCAGCAGCTTGGAATTTGGGTGGGGCTATGGCTACACCTTC.

This clonotype occurred a few times. V is TRBV6-5 and J is TRBJ2-7; D uncertain. The CDR3 spans 14 residues. Germline V gives CDR1 MNHEY, CDR2 SVGAGI. Trimming took 2 bases from V and 2 from J, leaving 10 bases between them. CDR3 region: CASSYGRLPYEQYF. Written as DNA, the CDR3 is TGTGCCAGCAGTTACGGCAGGTTGCCCTACGAGCAGTACTTC.

The chain uses TRBV7-2 and TRBJ2-7, with D unresolved. V lost 1 base and J lost 3, with 10 bases in between. CDR3 length: 14 residues. Germline V gives CDR1 SGHTA, CDR2 FQGNSA. The CDR3 here is CASSLGKLGYEQYF. As DNA, the CDR3 is TGTGCCAGCAGCTTAGGGAAGTTGGGCTACGAGCAGTACTTC.

The V gene is TRBV9, the J gene TRBJ2-2, with 9 bases identical to TRBD1. V shed 3 bases, J shed 7 bases, and the junction held 4 bases outside the gene matches. The germline gives CDR1 SGDLS, CDR2 YYNGEE. CDR3 length equals 14 residues. The DNA for the CDR3 is TGTGCCAGCAGCGCATGGGACAGGGACGGGGAGCTGTTTTTT. Encoded protein: CASSAWDRDGELFF.

The chain uses TRBV20-1 and TRBJ2-7, with 8 bases fitting TRBD2. Looked up from germline, CDR1 is DFQATT and CDR2 is SNEGSKA (reference sequence). Germline trimming cut 5 bases from V and 4 bases from J; bases unmatched to any gene: 7. The CDR3 is made up of 13 amino acids. CDR3 DNA: TGCAGTGCTTCCGGGACTAGAGGTTACGAGCAGTACTTC. Its translation is CSASGTRGYEQYF.

A few counts support this clonotype. The chain couples TRBV6-2 or TRBV6-3 to TRBJ1-1, with D hard to call. Per the germline V gene, CDR1 is MNHEY and CDR2 is SVGEGT. Trimming took off 2 bases at V and 11 bases at J, with 9 bases between the two ends. The CDR3 is 11 residues long. CDR3 sequence reads: CASSYGVSAFF. The CDR3 DNA reads TGTGCCAGCAGTTACGGGGTTTCGGCTTTCTTT.

V usage is TRBV19 and J usage is TRBJ2-2; 7 bases map to TRBD2. Germline trimming cut 9 bases from V and 6 bases from J; bases unmatched to any gene: 13. The CDR3 contains 15 residues. Germline V lookup: CDR1 LNHDA, CDR2 SQIVND (reference sequence). As DNA, the CDR3 is TGTGCCAGCGGGACTAATCTCAGGGCGGCCGGGGAGCTGTTTTTT. Translated, it gives CASGTNLRAAGELFF.

The chain employs TRBV3-1 and TRBJ2-7; the D gene is possibly TRBD1 (5 bases). Germline V gene sequence: CDR1 LGHDT, CDR2 YNNKEL (reference sequence). The CDR3 has 14 amino acids. Trimming removed 0 bases at V and 2 bases at J, with 8 bases between. Here the CDR3 DNA reads TGTGCCAGCAGCCAAGATACCAGGGCCTACGAGCAGTACTTC. It translates to CASSQDTRAYEQYF.